This TCR beta chain is from a study of cytomegalovirus exposure and HLA in healthy donors. V was trimmed by 4 bases and J by 0 bases, leaving 15 bases between them. Germline lookup yields CDR1 GTSNPN and CDR2 SVGIG (reference sequence). The CDR3 runs 15 residues. The data were produced by immunoSEQ multiplex PCR, yet TCRdb's version contains in-frame clones alone and is incomplete. Counted here are 71,000 or so clones, 94% occurring once; the ten biggest clones make up over 2%. Study observations and caveats: Some TCR beta chains (more than 150 of them) were listed as cytomegalovirus-associated.

Concerning this clone itself: Its antigen is not known.

This chain links TRBV30 with TRBJ1-1; no definite D call. This sequence originates from a woman younger than 35 in good health and CMV-seronegative. The sequenced material came from PBMCs. The CDR3 region has the DNA TGTGCCTGGATTTCGCCGCTCGGTATGAACACTGAAGCTTTCTTT. This sequence encodes CAWISPLGMNTEAFF. The full variable domain, in which reference TRBV30 and TRBJ1-1 provide the parts outside the CDR3, is SQTIHQWPATLVQPVGSPLSLECTVEGTSNPNLYWYRQAAGRGLQLLFYSVGIGQISSEVPQNLSASRPQDRQFILSSKKLLLSDSGFYLCAWISPLGMNTEAFFGQGTRLTVV.